This TCR beta chain comes out of a study of response to subunit inactivated influenza vaccine. In regard to this clonotype: Its target is unknown.

The study, taken as a whole, reports: Authors suggested that a seasonal influenza vaccination recruits few new T cells each time.

From the RT-PCR reads, TCRdb called clonotypes with MiXCR, one entry per CDR3 protein. The sample has about 650,000 distinct CDR3 sequences, approximately 14% seen once. The clonotype originates from a man aged 45-60 years who received an inactivated influenza vaccine. Source: PBMCs from blood, taken 11 to 12 days after vaccination.

This CDR3 reads CASSVAHNEQFF. The DNA of the CDR3 is TGTGCCAGCAGCGTAGCGCACAATGAGCAGTTCTTC. The gene calls are TRBV9 and TRBJ2-1, with D unresolved. V was trimmed by 0 bases and J by 5 bases, leaving 3 bases between them. CDR3 length: 12 amino acids. CDR1 is SGDLS and CDR2 is YYNGEE in the germline V gene.